Listed below are T cell receptor beta chains from one sample, sequenced in a study of OX40 agonist ivuxolimab in advanced cancers. Profiling relied on immunoSEQ multiplex PCR, and the TCRdb table lists in-frame clones only, not all of them. The sample has about 54,000 clones, 84% seen once. The specimen comprised CD4+ or CD8+ T cells sorted from blood, sampled in a trial of the OX40 agonist ivuxolimab. These receptors were collected from an adult with an advanced solid tumor such as melanoma, head and neck, liver or kidney cancer. Each CDR3 is given with its conserved first and last residue. Each record gives: J gene, V gene, D gene, clone size, CDR3 DNA, CDR3 protein. D genes are given only for firm matches. Size values are once, few and many counts, or a class for expanded clones, and some rows have none.

j_gene: TRBJ2-3
v_gene: TRBV5-1
d_gene: TRBD1
abundance: once
CDR3nt: TGCGCCAGCAGCGACCCGAGAGGGGGCGGCACAGATACGCAGTATTTT
CDR3aa: CASSDPRGGGTDTQYF

j_gene: TRBJ2-5
v_gene: TRBV25-1
d_gene: TRBD2
abundance: -
CDR3nt: TGTGCCAGCAGTGACCTAGCGGGAGTCTGGGAGACCCAGTACTTC
CDR3aa: CASSDLAGVWETQYF

j_gene: TRBJ1-4
v_gene: TRBV6-1
d_gene: -
abundance: once
CDR3nt: TGTGCCAGCAGTGAAGCGCCGGTCCTCCGCGGGGAAAAACTGTTTTTT
CDR3aa: CASSEAPVLRGEKLFF

j_gene: TRBJ1-5
v_gene: TRBV7-2
d_gene: -
abundance: medium-sized
CDR3nt: TGTGCCAGCAGCTTACAGAGCAATCAGCCCCAGCATTTT
CDR3aa: CASSLQSNQPQHF

j_gene: TRBJ2-7
v_gene: TRBV28
d_gene: TRBD1
abundance: -
CDR3nt: TGTGCCAGCGGGCCGCCGCGTGACAGGGACGAGCAGTACTTC
CDR3aa: CASGPPRDRDEQYF

j_gene: TRBJ2-6
v_gene: TRBV5-4
d_gene: TRBD1
abundance: -
CDR3nt: TGTGCCAGCAGCCCGGGACAGGTAGGCCCCAGGGGGGCCAACGTCCTGACTTTC
CDR3aa: CASSPGQVGPRGANVLTF

j_gene: TRBJ2-7
v_gene: TRBV28
d_gene: -
abundance: -
CDR3nt: TGTGCCAGCAGTTTGTACGGGGGAGCGCGCTACGAGCAGTACTTC
CDR3aa: CASSLYGGARYEQYF

j_gene: TRBJ1-1
v_gene: TRBV9
d_gene: TRBD1
abundance: -
CDR3nt: TGTGCCAGCAGCGTATCCGGGACAGGGGGCACTGAAGCTTTCTTT
CDR3aa: CASSVSGTGGTEAFF

j_gene: TRBJ2-7
v_gene: TRBV27
d_gene: -
abundance: few
CDR3nt: TGTGCCCGCTACGAGCAGTACTTC
CDR3aa: CARYEQYF

j_gene: TRBJ2-5
v_gene: TRBV5-1
d_gene: -
abundance: -
CDR3nt: TGCGCCAGCAGCTTGGTAGGGGAGACCCAGTACTTC
CDR3aa: CASSLVGETQYF

j_gene: TRBJ2-3
v_gene: TRBV28
d_gene: TRBD2
abundance: -
CDR3nt: TGTGCCAGCAGTTTCCCCGCAGCGGGGAATTTCGATAGCACAGATACGCAGTATTTT
CDR3aa: CASSFPAAGNFDSTDTQYF

j_gene: TRBJ1-2
v_gene: TRBV2
d_gene: -
abundance: -
CDR3nt: TGTGCCAGCAACCTTCGACGTTCTTACTATGGCTACACCTTC
CDR3aa: CASNLRRSYYGYTF

j_gene: TRBJ1-3
v_gene: TRBV4-2
d_gene: -
abundance: -
CDR3nt: TGTGCCAGCAGCCAAGAGAAAACGCAGGGGAGCCGAAACACCATATATTTT
CDR3aa: CASSQEKTQGSRNTIYF

j_gene: TRBJ2-2
v_gene: TRBV5-6
d_gene: TRBD1
abundance: -
CDR3nt: TGTGCCAGCAGCTTAATCGGGACAGGGGACGGGGAGCTGTTTTTT
CDR3aa: CASSLIGTGDGELFF

j_gene: TRBJ2-3
v_gene: TRBV7-2
d_gene: TRBD1
abundance: -
CDR3nt: TGTGCCAGCAGGGCGAACAGGGGTGGGACAGATACGCAGTATTTT
CDR3aa: CASRANRGGTDTQYF

j_gene: TRBJ1-1
v_gene: TRBV6-5
d_gene: -
abundance: -
CDR3nt: TGTGCCAGCAGCCCACTTATCATGAAAACTGAAGCTTTCTTT
CDR3aa: CASSPLIMKTEAFF

j_gene: TRBJ1-5
v_gene: TRBV29-1
d_gene: TRBD1
abundance: -
CDR3nt: TGCAGCGTAGGACAGGGGGGCAATCAGCCCCAGCATTTT
CDR3aa: CSVGQGGNQPQHF

j_gene: TRBJ1-6
v_gene: TRBV10-3
d_gene: TRBD1
abundance: -
CDR3nt: TGTGCCATCAGTGTGGGGACAGGGACGTCGGAATCACCCCTCCACTTT
CDR3aa: CAISVGTGTSESPLHF

j_gene: TRBJ2-3
v_gene: TRBV7-2
d_gene: -
abundance: once
CDR3nt: TGTGCCAGCAGCTTAATTGGGGAGACAGAGACGCAGTATTTT
CDR3aa: CASSLIGETETQYF

j_gene: TRBJ2-3
v_gene: TRBV29-1
d_gene: TRBD1
abundance: -
CDR3nt: TGCAGCGTTGAAGAAGGGCAGGGGGCAGATACGCAGTATTTT
CDR3aa: CSVEEGQGADTQYF

j_gene: TRBJ2-7
v_gene: TRBV10-3
d_gene: -
abundance: -
CDR3nt: TGTGCCATCAGTGAGTCGAGACGGGAGCAGTACTTC
CDR3aa: CAISESRREQYF

j_gene: TRBJ2-5
v_gene: TRBV18
d_gene: -
abundance: -
CDR3nt: TGTGCCAGCTCACCCAACCCCGAGACCCAGTACTTC
CDR3aa: CASSPNPETQYF

j_gene: TRBJ2-7
v_gene: TRBV5-6
d_gene: TRBD1
abundance: -
CDR3nt: TGTGCCAGCAGCCCGGGCCCTGGGACAGTTGAGCAGTACTTC
CDR3aa: CASSPGPGTVEQYF

j_gene: TRBJ1-1
v_gene: TRBV19
d_gene: -
abundance: once
CDR3nt: TGTGCCAGTAGTATGTTAGGGGGAACTGAAGCTTTCTTT
CDR3aa: CASSMLGGTEAFF

j_gene: TRBJ1-2
v_gene: TRBV18
d_gene: TRBD1
abundance: -
CDR3nt: TGTGCCAGCTCACCTTCCGGGACAGCGAAAAACTATGGCTACACCTTC
CDR3aa: CASSPSGTAKNYGYTF

j_gene: TRBJ1-4
v_gene: TRBV4-3
d_gene: TRBD1
abundance: -
CDR3nt: TGCGCCAGCAGCCGGCGACAGGGAACTAATGAAAAACTGTTTTTT
CDR3aa: CASSRRQGTNEKLFF

j_gene: TRBJ2-3
v_gene: TRBV18
d_gene: -
abundance: -
CDR3nt: TGTGCCAGCTCACCTGGGGGGCGGTCGGCAGATACGCAGTATTTT
CDR3aa: CASSPGGRSADTQYF

j_gene: TRBJ1-5
v_gene: TRBV18
d_gene: -
abundance: -
CDR3nt: TGTGCCAGCTCACGCGGTAGCAATCAGCCCCAGCATTTT
CDR3aa: CASSRGSNQPQHF

j_gene: TRBJ2-5
v_gene: TRBV20-1
d_gene: TRBD1
abundance: -
CDR3nt: TGCAGTGCTAACAGGGGAGAGACCCAGTACTTC
CDR3aa: CSANRGETQYF

j_gene: TRBJ2-7
v_gene: TRBV19
d_gene: TRBD1
abundance: -
CDR3nt: TGTGCCAGTAGACCTACGCCCGGGACAGGGGATAACGAGCAGTACTTC
CDR3aa: CASRPTPGTGDNEQYF

j_gene: TRBJ2-5
v_gene: TRBV19
d_gene: TRBD1
abundance: -
CDR3nt: TGTGCCAGTAGTATGTTAGGGGGACAGGGTGTGGGGAAGACCCAGTACTTC
CDR3aa: CASSMLGGQGVGKTQYF

j_gene: TRBJ1-5
v_gene: TRBV5-1
d_gene: -
abundance: -
CDR3nt: TGCGCCAGCAGCCCGGAGGGCAATCAGCCCCAGCATTTT
CDR3aa: CASSPEGNQPQHF

j_gene: TRBJ2-1
v_gene: TRBV28
d_gene: TRBD2
abundance: -
CDR3nt: TGTGCCAGCAGTTTATCTAGCGGGAGGGGGGGCTCCTACAATGAGCAGTTCTTC
CDR3aa: CASSLSSGRGGSYNEQFF

j_gene: TRBJ1-3
v_gene: TRBV2
d_gene: -
abundance: -
CDR3nt: TGTGCCAGCAAGGGGGACAACTCTGGAAACACCATATATTTT
CDR3aa: CASKGDNSGNTIYF

j_gene: TRBJ1-5
v_gene: TRBV6-5
d_gene: -
abundance: -
CDR3nt: TGTGCCAGCAGTCCGGACAGTAGCAATCAGCCCCAGCATTTT
CDR3aa: CASSPDSSNQPQHF

j_gene: TRBJ1-1
v_gene: TRBV6-5
d_gene: -
abundance: -
CDR3nt: TGTGCCAGCACCGGGGGCCACCTAGTAGCTTTCTTT
CDR3aa: CASTGGHLVAFF

j_gene: TRBJ2-3
v_gene: TRBV7-2
d_gene: -
abundance: -
CDR3nt: TGTGCCAGCAGCTCGGACTCAGATACGCAGTATTTT
CDR3aa: CASSSDSDTQYF